This TCR beta chain was sequenced in a study of control samples from healthy donors and cancer patients (dated by TCRdb to 2018 to 2021). Per the germline V gene (reference sequence), MNHEY is the CDR1 and SMNVEV is the CDR2. V is reduced by 3 bases and J by 4 bases, leaving a spacing of 15 bases between them. Counted from cysteine to phenylalanine, this CDR3 has 15 amino acids. The kept DNA is CDR3 alone, 45 bases in frame from the first base. To prepare the library, the immunoSEQ multiplex PCR assay was applied. Here the immuneACCESS table is served through TCRdb, limited to in-frame sequences with V and J called. Missing clones are a known gap in these copies; in checked studies unresolved V genes cover under half, and the rest lacks a known reason. Here the sample has roughly 120,000 clones; 88% occur a single time. The top ten constitute over 2% of the sample. Concerning this clone: Its antigen remains unidentified. Per-base quality was not reported, and no clone a single base away is much larger than it.

The specimen sequenced was blood. The sequence came from a woman aged 65 to 85 in good health. The chain uses TRBV27 and TRBJ1-2; TRBD1 is a weak D gene call, 5 bases matching. The DNA sequence is given as TGTGCCAGCAGTTTGGTCTGGGGCGCCGGCTATGGCTACACCTTC. Its translation reads: CASSLVWGAGYGYTF.